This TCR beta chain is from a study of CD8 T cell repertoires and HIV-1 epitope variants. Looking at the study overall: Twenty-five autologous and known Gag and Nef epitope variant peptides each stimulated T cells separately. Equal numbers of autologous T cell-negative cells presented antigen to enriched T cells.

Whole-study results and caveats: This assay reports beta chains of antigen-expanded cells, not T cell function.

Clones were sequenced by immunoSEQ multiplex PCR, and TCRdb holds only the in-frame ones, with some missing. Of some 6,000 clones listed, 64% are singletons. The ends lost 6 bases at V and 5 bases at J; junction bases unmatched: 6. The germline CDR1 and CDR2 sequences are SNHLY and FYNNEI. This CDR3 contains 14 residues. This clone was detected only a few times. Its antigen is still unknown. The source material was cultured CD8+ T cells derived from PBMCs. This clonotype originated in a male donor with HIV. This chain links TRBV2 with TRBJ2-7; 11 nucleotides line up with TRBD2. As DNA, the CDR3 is TGTGCCAGCAGGAAGACTAGCGGGGCAGACGAGCAGTACTTC. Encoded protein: CASRKTSGADEQYF.